This is a list of T cell receptor beta chains from one sample in a study of blood T cell repertoires in COVID-19. Repertoires were generated with immunoSEQ multiplex PCR, while TCRdb's copy carries only in-frame clones and drops some. This sample yields some 250,000 clones, of which 70% to 90% are seen a single time; less than 2.5% belongs to the top ten. The sequenced sample consisted of PBMCs or T cells enriched from blood (not recorded which). The receptor source for this set is a woman in her 50s who had recovered from COVID-19. CDR3s leave out the opening cysteine and the closing phenylalanine or tryptophan. D genes are given only for firm matches. Some rows have no size entry. The others give once, few or many, or a class for an expanded clone.

V: TRBV19
D: NA
size: NA
CDR3: ASSFRQIRYTGELF

V: TRBV16
D: NA
size: NA
CDR3: ASSPNRTPDYEQY

V: TRBV5-1
D: TRBD1
size: NA
CDR3: ASSLTGQGEKLF

V: TRBV27
D: TRBD2
size: NA
CDR3: ASSPGLADLQETQY

V: TRBV28
D: NA
size: NA
CDR3: ASSPREGITEAF

V: TRBV5-1
D: TRBD2
size: NA
CDR3: ASSLRFSGRSYNEQF

V: TRBV12-5
D: NA
size: NA
CDR3: ASGSPHTQY

V: TRBV7-6
D: NA
size: NA
CDR3: ASSLGPGSGNTIY

V: TRBV3-1/TRBV3-2
D: TRBD2
size: NA
CDR3: ASSPRTGGHYEQY

V: TRBV29-1
D: NA
size: NA
CDR3: SVTGAATDTQY

V: TRBV11-3
D: TRBD2
size: NA
CDR3: ASSRGLAGVSDTQY

V: TRBV28
D: NA
size: NA
CDR3: ASSWTARHPGPQH

V: TRBV27
D: TRBD1
size: NA
CDR3: ASRGQGMLRYEQY

V: TRBV28
D: NA
size: NA
CDR3: ASSYSLGAYT

V: TRBV18
D: NA
size: NA
CDR3: ASSPGQWTDTQY

V: TRBV4-1
D: NA
size: NA
CDR3: ASSQERQVSPLH

V: TRBV28
D: TRBD1
size: once
CDR3: ASSRTGGYNSPLH

V: TRBV10-3
D: NA
size: once
CDR3: AWFGGVRH

V: TRBV7-6
D: TRBD2
size: NA
CDR3: ASSPGTSGYTGELF

V: TRBV15
D: NA
size: once
CDR3: ATSYEVLAKNIQY

V: TRBV28
D: TRBD2
size: NA
CDR3: ASRPGLAEYEQY

V: TRBV3-1/TRBV3-2
D: NA
size: NA
CDR3: ASSQRSGVGNTIY

V: TRBV7-8
D: TRBD1
size: NA
CDR3: ASSFGAGGWYEQY

V: TRBV28
D: TRBD2
size: NA
CDR3: ALGSSGPSYEQY

V: TRBV29-1
D: TRBD1
size: NA
CDR3: SVVTGVGQPQH

V: TRBV19
D: NA
size: NA
CDR3: ASSLRRDSQETQY

V: TRBV28
D: NA
size: NA
CDR3: ATNLPSGTGGNQPQH

V: TRBV28
D: NA
size: NA
CDR3: AIGGAGNTEAF

V: TRBV14
D: NA
size: NA
CDR3: ASSQILQGQAF

V: TRBV5-5
D: TRBD1
size: NA
CDR3: ASSLAGGPLSTDTQY

V: TRBV10-2
D: TRBD2
size: few
CDR3: ASKLSGSDEQY

V: TRBV28
D: TRBD1
size: NA
CDR3: ASSLAGTGHLPLH

V: TRBV28
D: TRBD1
size: NA
CDR3: ASSPRQGATEAF

V: TRBV6-1
D: TRBD1
size: NA
CDR3: ASRQTGVGYT

V: TRBV9
D: TRBD1
size: NA
CDR3: ASSQSDRGEQY

V: TRBV28
D: NA
size: NA
CDR3: ASSSIWSGGGNYGYT